A selection of T cell receptor beta chains follows, all from one sample in a study of Ad26.COV2.S vaccination and SARS-CoV-2 variants. Sequencing was performed with immunoSEQ multiplex PCR; in TCRdb, only in-frame clones are kept and a portion is missing. This sample has about 350,000 clones; about 88% occur once, and the top ten carry 6.4%. The sample in question was peripheral blood, obtained in a trial of Ad26.COV2.S vaccine versus placebo. The receptors were sampled from a person between 18 and 60 years old who received the Ad26.COV2.S COVID-19 vaccine or a placebo. Both conserved end residues are part of each CDR3. The D gene is left open where the match is weak. Expanded clones get a size class; other rows say once, few or many, or leave the size out.

clone size,J gene,CDR3 length,V gene,D gene,CDR3 DNA,CDR3 protein
once,TRBJ2-5,13,TRBV3-1/TRBV3-2,.,TGTGCCAGCAGCCGACGAGGGTACGAGACCCAGTACTTC,CASSRRGYETQYF
.,TRBJ1-1,14,TRBV3-1/TRBV3-2,TRBD1,TGTGCCAGCAGCCGCAGACAGGGGAACACTGAAGCTTTCTTT,CASSRRQGNTEAFF
.,TRBJ2-3,14,TRBV29-1,TRBD2,TGCAGCGTCGCGGGGACTAGCGGGAGTGATACGCAGTATTTT,CSVAGTSGSDTQYF
.,TRBJ1-5,13,TRBV7-3,.,TGTGCCAGCAGCTTGGACGACAATCAGCCCCAGCATTTT,CASSLDDNQPQHF
once,TRBJ1-6,14,TRBV27,.,TGTGCCAGCAGTCTCAGGGGATTTAATTCACCCCTCCACTTT,CASSLRGFNSPLHF
.,TRBJ2-5,12,TRBV7-2,.,TGTGCCAGCAGCCTCGCTCGAGAGACCCAGTACTTC,CASSLARETQYF
.,TRBJ2-7,13,TRBV2,.,TGTGCCAGCAGTGAATCCGGCTATTACGAGCAGTACTTC,CASSESGYYEQYF
.,TRBJ2-7,17,TRBV27,TRBD2,TGTGCCAGCAGTCGTATACTAGCGGGTTACTCAGTCTACGAGCAGTACTTC,CASSRILAGYSVYEQYF
.,TRBJ2-1,17,TRBV5-3,TRBD2,TGTGCCAGACCGCGCGGGACTAGCGGGGTAACATACAATGAGCAGTTCTTC,CARPRGTSGVTYNEQFF
.,TRBJ1-6,13,TRBV14,.,TGTGCCAGCAGCCAAGATAGCGGCTCACCCCTCCACTTT,CASSQDSGSPLHF
once,TRBJ1-2,15,TRBV28,.,TGTGCCAGCAGTCCACAACAGGCCGGGGTCTATGGCTACACCTTC,CASSPQQAGVYGYTF
.,TRBJ2-7,16,TRBV7-9,TRBD1,TGTGCCAGCACCGACGTGACAGGGAATGGTCTCTACGAGCAGTACTTC,CASTDVTGNGLYEQYF
.,TRBJ1-1,14,TRBV7-3,.,TGTGCCAGCAAGACGGGCCCTCGAGTCGCTGAAGCTTTCTTT,CASKTGPRVAEAFF
once,TRBJ2-1,16,TRBV5-1,.,TGCGCCAGCAGCTTGATCGGTGGGAGCTCCTACAATGAGCAGTTCTTC,CASSLIGGSSYNEQFF
.,TRBJ2-2,15,TRBV30,.,TGTGCCTGGAACCCGGGACAATCGGGTCCCGGGGAGCTGTTTTTT,CAWNPGQSGPGELFF
.,TRBJ2-5,18,TRBV3-1/TRBV3-2,.,TGTGCCAGCAGCCAAGGGGATTTCAGTTCAACTAGTGACGAGACCCAGTACTTC,CASSQGDFSSTSDETQYF
.,TRBJ2-7,16,TRBV7-2,TRBD1,TGTGCCAGCAGCTCATATACGGGACAGGGTTCCTACGAGCAGTACTTC,CASSSYTGQGSYEQYF
.,TRBJ2-1,15,TRBV9,.,TGTGCCAGCAGCGTAGACCCTAGATTGTATAATGAGCAGTTCTTC,CASSVDPRLYNEQFF
.,TRBJ2-7,13,TRBV29-1,TRBD2,TGCAGCGTTGAGCCTAGCGGATCCTCCGAGCAGTACTTC,CSVEPSGSSEQYF
.,TRBJ1-5,13,TRBV6-6,.,TGTGCCAGCAGTTACTCGATGGATCAGCCCCAGCATTTT,CASSYSMDQPQHF
.,TRBJ2-1,15,TRBV4-1,TRBD2,TGCGCCAGCAGCCAAGAGTCACTAGCGGTAAATGAGCAGTTCTTC,CASSQESLAVNEQFF
.,TRBJ1-4,15,TRBV14,TRBD1,TGTGCCAGCAGCCGTACAGGGGGCTGGGGTGAAAAACTGTTTTTT,CASSRTGGWGEKLFF
.,TRBJ1-3,15,TRBV3-1/TRBV3-2,.,TGTGCCAGCAGCCAAGCCCATCTCTCTGGAAACACCATATATTTT,CASSQAHLSGNTIYF
.,TRBJ2-7,14,TRBV4-2,.,TGTGCCAGCAGCCAAGATGGAAGGGCCTTAGAGCAGTACTTC,CASSQDGRALEQYF
.,TRBJ1-1,14,TRBV5-4,.,TGTGCCAGCAGCCTACAGGGAAGAAGGACTGAAGCTTTCTTT,CASSLQGRRTEAFF
.,TRBJ1-5,18,TRBV4-3,TRBD1,TGCGCCAGCAGCCAAGATGTGGACAGGGGGGGGACCAATCAGCCCCAGCATTTT,CASSQDVDRGGTNQPQHF
.,TRBJ2-7,15,TRBV11-2,.,TGTGCCAGCAGCTTAGGAGGGAGCTACTCCGCGGAGCAGTACTTC,CASSLGGSYSAEQYF
.,TRBJ1-3,14,TRBV29-1,.,TGCAGCGTTGAACCTACCGGGGCTGGAAACACCATATATTTT,CSVEPTGAGNTIYF
.,TRBJ2-7,17,TRBV4-2,.,TGTGCCAGCAGCCAAGCGGGTTCGGGAAGAGGGGTCTACGAGCAGTACTTC,CASSQAGSGRGVYEQYF
.,TRBJ1-5,15,TRBV4-3,.,TGCGCCAGCAGCCAAGATCAGGGTGGCAGGCAGCCCCAGCATTTT,CASSQDQGGRQPQHF
.,TRBJ1-3,16,TRBV6-2/TRBV6-3,.,TGTGCCAGCAGCCGGCGGGACCCCCGCTCTGGAAACACCATATATTTT,CASSRRDPRSGNTIYF
.,TRBJ2-1,15,TRBV5-1,TRBD2,TGCGCCAGCAGCCTAGCGGGAGCTTCCTACAATGAGCAGTTCTTC,CASSLAGASYNEQFF
.,TRBJ2-5,16,TRBV5-4,TRBD1,TGTGCCAGCAGCTTGTCGATTGGACAGGGACAAGAGACCCAGTACTTC,CASSLSIGQGQETQYF
.,TRBJ2-7,15,TRBV2,.,TGTGCCAGCTTAGAATGGGGGCGTGGGGCCCTCGAGCAGTACTTC,CASLEWGRGALEQYF
.,TRBJ1-1,15,TRBV28,TRBD1,TGTGCCAGCAGGCAAACAGGGGGCCCTACCACTGAAGCTTTCTTT,CASRQTGGPTTEAFF
.,TRBJ1-1,15,TRBV5-6,.,TGTGCCAGCAGCTCCCGGACAGATTGGAACACTGAAGCTTTCTTT,CASSSRTDWNTEAFF
.,TRBJ2-2,15,TRBV11-2,.,TGTGCCAGCAGCTTAGCCGGAATGTCCACCGGGGAGCTGTTTTTT,CASSLAGMSTGELFF
.,TRBJ1-3,15,TRBV27,TRBD1,TGTGCCAGCAGTTTACAGGGGGCGAGTGGAAACACCATATATTTT,CASSLQGASGNTIYF
.,TRBJ1-4,13,TRBV29-1,.,TGCAGCGTTCAGCGGACCAACGAAGGAAAACTGTTTTTT,CSVQRTNEGKLFF
few,TRBJ2-2,13,TRBV11-3,.,TGTGCCAGCAGCTTAGGGTACACCGGGGAGCTGTTTTTT,CASSLGYTGELFF
.,TRBJ1-2,13,TRBV6-4,TRBD1,TGTGCCAGCAGTGGGACAGGGGACTATGGCTACACCTTC,CASSGTGDYGYTF
.,TRBJ2-2,16,TRBV5-5,.,TGTGCCAGCAGCTTGTCCATGGGGCTTTACACCGGGGAGCTGTTTTTT,CASSLSMGLYTGELFF
.,TRBJ2-1,17,TRBV28,TRBD2,TGTGCCAGCAGTCCACTAAGAGCGGGAGGCCGTTATAATGAGCAGTTCTTC,CASSPLRAGGRYNEQFF
.,TRBJ1-5,13,TRBV7-2,TRBD1,TGTGCCAGCGGGACAGGGTCAAATCAGCCCCAGCATTTT,CASGTGSNQPQHF
.,TRBJ2-7,14,TRBV19,.,TGTGCCAGTAACTCCGGGACGCCTTCCTACGAGCAGTACTTC,CASNSGTPSYEQYF
.,TRBJ1-2,13,TRBV7-2,TRBD1,TGTGCCAGCAGCACTATGACAGGGGGCGGCTACACCTTC,CASSTMTGGGYTF
.,TRBJ1-2,11,TRBV30,.,TGTGCCTGGAGTCAAGACTATGGCTACACCTTC,CAWSQDYGYTF
.,TRBJ2-1,15,TRBV7-2,.,TGTGCCAGCAGCTCCACGGGGCAGGGAAACAATGAGCAGTTCTTC,CASSSTGQGNNEQFF
.,TRBJ2-7,14,TRBV7-2,.,TGTGCCAGCAGCGCCGGGACTGGGCTCTACGAGCAGTACTTC,CASSAGTGLYEQYF
.,TRBJ1-1,11,TRBV12-3/TRBV12-4,.,.,CASSTSTEAFF
.,TRBJ1-2,12,TRBV9,.,TGTGCCAGCAGCGCTCAGGGGTTTGGCTACACCTTC,CASSAQGFGYTF
.,TRBJ1-4,18,TRBV5-8,TRBD1,TGTGCCAGCAGCTTTTGGGCAGGGGGCGGTCGGTCTAATGAAAAACTGTTTTTT,CASSFWAGGGRSNEKLFF
.,TRBJ1-5,14,TRBV28,.,TGTGCCAGCACCAGGCCTTATAGCAATCAGCCCCAGCATTTT,CASTRPYSNQPQHF
.,TRBJ2-7,15,TRBV7-9,TRBD1,TGTGCCAGCAGAACATCGGGTAGGGGGCTATACGAGCAGTACTTC,CASRTSGRGLYEQYF
.,TRBJ2-5,15,TRBV3-1/TRBV3-2,TRBD2,TGTGCCAGCAGCCTCGGACTAGCGGGAGGGGAGACCCAGTACTTC,CASSLGLAGGETQYF
.,TRBJ2-3,17,TRBV28,TRBD1,TGTGCCAGCAGTTCCCCGACAGGGCGTGGACTCACAGATACGCAGTATTTT,CASSSPTGRGLTDTQYF
once,TRBJ2-7,16,TRBV5-6,.,TGTGCCAGCAGCTCGAACCGGGACATCCTCGGCTACGAGCAGTACTTC,CASSSNRDILGYEQYF
.,TRBJ1-4,16,TRBV7-2,.,TGTGCCAGCAGCTTAGCGCTCCAGGCGCTTGGGGAAAAACTGTTTTTT,CASSLALQALGEKLFF
.,TRBJ1-2,16,TRBV27,TRBD1,TGTGCCAGCAGACGACAGGGGGCTTCCCCCTTATATGGCTACACCTTC,CASRRQGASPLYGYTF
.,TRBJ2-5,13,TRBV7-9,.,TGTGCCAGCAGAGATTTTGTACAAGAGACCCAGTACTTC,CASRDFVQETQYF